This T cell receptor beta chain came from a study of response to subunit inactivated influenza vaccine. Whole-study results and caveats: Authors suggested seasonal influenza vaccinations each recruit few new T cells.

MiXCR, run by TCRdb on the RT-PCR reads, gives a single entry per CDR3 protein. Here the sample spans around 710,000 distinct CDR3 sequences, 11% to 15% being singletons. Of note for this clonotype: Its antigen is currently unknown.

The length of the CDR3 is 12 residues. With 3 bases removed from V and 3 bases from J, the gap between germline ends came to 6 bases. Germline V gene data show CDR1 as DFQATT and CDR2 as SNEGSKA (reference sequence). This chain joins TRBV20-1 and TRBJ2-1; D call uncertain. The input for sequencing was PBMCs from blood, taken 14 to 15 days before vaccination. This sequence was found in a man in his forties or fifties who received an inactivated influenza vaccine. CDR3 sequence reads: CSARTHYNEQFF. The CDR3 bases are TGCAGTGCTAGGACCCACTACAATGAGCAGTTCTTC.